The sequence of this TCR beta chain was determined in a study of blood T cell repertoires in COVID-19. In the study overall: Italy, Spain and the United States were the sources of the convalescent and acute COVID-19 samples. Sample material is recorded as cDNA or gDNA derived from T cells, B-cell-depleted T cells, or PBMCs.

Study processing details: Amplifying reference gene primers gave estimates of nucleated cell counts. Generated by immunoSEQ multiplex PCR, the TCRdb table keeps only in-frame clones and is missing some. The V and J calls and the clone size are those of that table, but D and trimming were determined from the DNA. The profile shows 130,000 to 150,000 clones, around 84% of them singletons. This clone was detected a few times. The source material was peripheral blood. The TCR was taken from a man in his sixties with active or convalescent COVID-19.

This CDR3 reads CATSRDILYEQYV. The DNA for the CDR3 is TGTGCCACCAGCCGGGACATTCTCTACGAGCAGTACGTC. This chain joins TRBV7-9 and TRBJ2-7; D might be TRBD1 (6 bases). The CDR3 is 13 residues long. Germline assignment: CDR1 SEHNR and CDR2 FQNEAQ (reference sequence).